A selection of T cell receptor beta chains follows, all from one sample in a study of CD8 T cells in Susac syndrome. From the immunoSEQ multiplex PCR reads, TCRdb called clonotypes with MiXCR, one entry per CDR3 protein. The sample includes a few hundred thousand distinct CDR3 sequences, 65% to 90% of them seen just once. Sample: CD8+ T cells from PBMCs. The receptors were gathered from a human donor with multiple sclerosis. Each CDR3 is given with its conserved first and last residue. Fields, in order: clone size, V gene, J gene, D gene, CDR3 DNA, CDR3 protein. A D gene is named only where the DNA matches it firmly. Size is omitted from some rows. Given values are once, few, many or a class for expanded clones.

>NA|TRBV9|TRBJ2-1|NA
TGTGCCAGCAGCGTAGATAGGGGCCAGCAGTTCTTC
CASSVDRGQQFF
>NA|TRBV7-9|TRBJ2-3|TRBD1
TGTGCCAGCAGCTCGACAGGGGGCGGGGATACGCAGTATTTT
CASSSTGGGDTQYF
>few|TRBV5-6|TRBJ2-5|TRBD2
TGTGCCAGCAGGCTAGCGGGAGCGGTAGAGACCCAGTACTTC
CASRLAGAVETQYF
>NA|TRBV19|TRBJ2-5|NA
TGTGCCAGTTCGAACAGGGCCGGGACCCAGTACTTC
CASSNRAGTQYF
>NA|TRBV20-1|TRBJ2-7|NA
TGCAGTGCTACGGCGCGTAACTCCTACGAGCAGTACTTC
CSATARNSYEQYF
>NA|TRBV14|TRBJ2-7|NA
TGTGCCAGCAGCGATCTACGGGCCAGCTTCTACGAGCAGTACTTC
CASSDLRASFYEQYF
>NA|TRBV28|TRBJ2-3|TRBD1
TGTGCCAGCAGTTCCGCCGCGACAGGGGCTCTTCGTGATACGCAGTATTTT
CASSSAATGALRDTQYF
>NA|TRBV7-3|TRBJ2-3|NA
TGTGCCAGCAGCTTAACTTTTGGGGGGAACACAGATACGCAGTATTTT
CASSLTFGGNTDTQYF
>NA|TRBV24-1|TRBJ1-1|NA
TGTGCCACCAGTGATTTGCTCGGTAATGAAGCTTTCTTT
CATSDLLGNEAFF
>NA|TRBV28|TRBJ1-2|TRBD1
TGTGCCAGCAGACTCGAATTATATACCCGGACAGGGTGGAGCTATGGCTACACCTTC
CASRLELYTRTGWSYGYTF
>NA|TRBV20-1|TRBJ2-5|NA
TGCAGTGCTAGAGGGAGGCGAGAGACCCAGTACTTC
CSARGRRETQYF
>NA|TRBV6-2/TRBV6-3|TRBJ2-7|NA
TGTGCCAGCAGTTACTTGAGTCGGGAGATCTACGAGCAGTACTTC
CASSYLSREIYEQYF
>NA|TRBV28|TRBJ2-2|TRBD2
TGTGCCAGCAGTTTACTAGCGGGGACCACCGGGGAGCTGTTTTTT
CASSLLAGTTGELFF
>NA|TRBV7-3|TRBJ2-3|TRBD2
TGTGCCAGCAGCCGAACTAGCGGGAGCGCAGATACGCAGTATTTT
CASSRTSGSADTQYF
>NA|TRBV19|TRBJ1-1|NA
TGTGCCAGTAGTACCCTCACAGGGTATCACACTGAAGCTTTCTTT
CASSTLTGYHTEAFF
>NA|TRBV20-1|TRBJ2-7|NA
TGCAGTGCTAGAGAACAGGTTACCTACGAGCAGTACTTC
CSAREQVTYEQYF
>NA|TRBV6-2/TRBV6-3|TRBJ2-1|TRBD2
TGTGCCAGCAACCTCCCGGGACTAGCGGCATCGGTGGAGGGGCACAATGAGCAGTTCTTC
CASNLPGLAASVEGHNEQFF
>NA|TRBV19|TRBJ2-1|NA
TGTGCCAGTAGTATAAGCGTCTATCCGAGCTCCTACAATGAGCAGTTCTTC
CASSISVYPSSYNEQFF
>NA|TRBV5-1|TRBJ1-3|NA
TGCGCCAGCAGCGACAGGTCTGGAAACACCATATATTTT
CASSDRSGNTIYF
>NA|TRBV7-8|TRBJ2-7|TRBD1
TGTGCCAGCAGCTTAGAGGCCGGGACAGGGGTCAACGAGCAGTACTTC
CASSLEAGTGVNEQYF
>NA|TRBV28|TRBJ1-1|NA
TGTGCCAGCGAAAGAGAGAACACTGAAGCTTTCTTT
CASERENTEAFF
>NA|TRBV30|TRBJ2-3|NA
TGTGCCTGCCGGGACTTTGGCACAGATACGCAGTATTTT
CACRDFGTDTQYF
>NA|TRBV3-1|TRBJ2-7|TRBD2
TGTGCCAGCAGCCAAGCACTAGCGGCTTACGAGCAGTACTTC
CASSQALAAYEQYF
>NA|TRBV20-1|TRBJ1-5|TRBD1
TGCAGTGCTAGAAGAGGACAGGACAGTCAGCCCCAGCATTTT
CSARRGQDSQPQHF
>NA|TRBV7-9|TRBJ2-7|TRBD1
TGTGCCAGCAGCACCACCGGGACAGGGAGGCACTATGAGCAGTACTTC
CASSTTGTGRHYEQYF
>once|TRBV6-2/TRBV6-3|TRBJ2-7|NA
TGTGCCAGCAACTCGATAGGGAGCTCCTACGAGCAGTACTTC
CASNSIGSSYEQYF
>NA|TRBV7-9|TRBJ2-5|TRBD1
TGTGCCAGCAGGCCCCCTCGACAGGGGTGGAAGACCCAGTACTTC
CASRPPRQGWKTQYF
>NA|TRBV4-2|TRBJ1-3|NA
TGTGCCAGCAGCCAAGAACCGGTAGGGGCAATCTCTGGAAACACCATATATTTT
CASSQEPVGAISGNTIYF
>NA|TRBV2|TRBJ2-7|TRBD1
TGTGCCACCAGGGGACAGATGGGCGAGCAGTACTTC
CATRGQMGEQYF
>NA|TRBV6-2/TRBV6-3|TRBJ2-1|NA
TGTGCCAGCAGTTACAGTAGCGAGAACTACAATGAGCAGTTCTTC
CASSYSSENYNEQFF
>NA|TRBV27|TRBJ2-3|NA
TGTGCCAGCAGTTTACTAGGGATCAACACAGATACGCAGTATTTT
CASSLLGINTDTQYF
>NA|TRBV7-8|TRBJ2-3|NA
TGTGCCAGTAGCGTTCAGGAGAGCACAGATACGCAGTATTTT
CASSVQESTDTQYF
>NA|TRBV4-1|TRBJ2-1|TRBD2
TGCGCCAGCAGCCAGAGGGAGGGCCAGGTTAGTGAGCAGTTCTTC
CASSQREGQVSEQFF
>NA|TRBV28|TRBJ1-5|NA
TGTGCCAGCAGTTCTACAGAGAGCAATCAGCCCCAGCATTTT
CASSSTESNQPQHF
>once|TRBV6-2/TRBV6-3|TRBJ2-5|NA
TGTGCCAGCAGTCGGACAACCGTAGAAGAGACCCAGTACTTC
CASSRTTVEETQYF
>once|TRBV28|TRBJ1-5|NA
TGTGCCAGCAGTGCGCCGGGCGACAGCAATCAGCCCCAGCATTTT
CASSAPGDSNQPQHF
>NA|TRBV28|TRBJ1-2|NA
TGTGCCAGCATCCCCCAGGGTAACTATGGCTACACCTTC
CASIPQGNYGYTF
>NA|TRBV24-1|TRBJ1-2|TRBD1
TGTGCCACCAGTGATTTCGAGGGGGCGGATGGCTACACCTTC
CATSDFEGADGYTF
>NA|TRBV4-3|TRBJ2-1|NA
TGCGCCAGCAGCCGTCTCTCGCATCGGGGAGAGGAGCAGTTCTTC
CASSRLSHRGEEQFF
>NA|TRBV10-2|TRBJ2-7|TRBD2
TGCGCCAGCAGTGAGACCAGCGGGACCTACGAGCAGTACTTC
CASSETSGTYEQYF
>NA|TRBV27|TRBJ1-1|NA
TGTGCCAGCAGTTCGCTTCAGGGCGGAGGACTGAACACTGAAGCTTTCTTT
CASSSLQGGGLNTEAFF
>NA|TRBV29-1|TRBJ2-7|NA
TGCAGCGTGGTTCTCAGGGAGCTGAACGAGCAGTACTTC
CSVVLRELNEQYF
>NA|TRBV11-2|TRBJ2-3|TRBD1
TGTGCCAGCCTCTCTGACAGGGAAAGCACAGATACGCAGTATTTT
CASLSDRESTDTQYF
>NA|TRBV13|TRBJ2-1|TRBD2
TGTGCCAGCAGCTTACTTAGCGGGAGTATCTACAATGAGCAGTTCTTC
CASSLLSGSIYNEQFF
>NA|TRBV7-9|TRBJ2-5|NA
TGTGCCAGCAGCTTAGCACCGGACAGCCAAGAGACCCAGTACTTC
CASSLAPDSQETQYF
>NA|TRBV4-1|TRBJ1-1|NA
TGCGCCAGCAGCCAACCCTTTGGGAGGGGAGAAGCTTTCTTT
CASSQPFGRGEAFF
>NA|TRBV28|TRBJ1-1|NA
TGTGCCAGCAGTTCTCTTTCCACAGGGTTAGCTGAAGCTTTCTTT
CASSSLSTGLAEAFF
>NA|TRBV5-6|TRBJ2-4|NA
TGTGCCAGCAGCTTCATGGACGCAAACCCTCAGTACTTC
CASSFMDANPQYF
>NA|TRBV4-1|TRBJ2-1|NA
TGCGCCAGCAGCCAAGACAGGGCGGGAATGAACAATGAGCAGTTCTTC
CASSQDRAGMNNEQFF
>NA|TRBV27|TRBJ2-2|NA
TGTGCCAGCAGCCCAAGGGAGTTCGGCGGGGAGCTGTTTTTT
CASSPREFGGELFF
>once|TRBV19|TRBJ1-5|NA
TGTGCCAGTAGTATTAGGGACACCAATCAGCCCCAGCATTTT
CASSIRDTNQPQHF
>NA|TRBV27|TRBJ2-3|NA
TGTGCCAGCAGTGAGCGCCCCACCCCAGATACGCAGTATTTT
CASSERPTPDTQYF
>NA|TRBV11-1|TRBJ2-7|NA
TGTGCCAGCAGCTCCGTCCAGGAGCCCTACGAGCAGTACTTC
CASSSVQEPYEQYF
>NA|TRBV2|TRBJ1-1|NA
TGTGCCAGCAATCAGGGGCTCGGTGTCACTGAAGCTTTCTTT
CASNQGLGVTEAFF